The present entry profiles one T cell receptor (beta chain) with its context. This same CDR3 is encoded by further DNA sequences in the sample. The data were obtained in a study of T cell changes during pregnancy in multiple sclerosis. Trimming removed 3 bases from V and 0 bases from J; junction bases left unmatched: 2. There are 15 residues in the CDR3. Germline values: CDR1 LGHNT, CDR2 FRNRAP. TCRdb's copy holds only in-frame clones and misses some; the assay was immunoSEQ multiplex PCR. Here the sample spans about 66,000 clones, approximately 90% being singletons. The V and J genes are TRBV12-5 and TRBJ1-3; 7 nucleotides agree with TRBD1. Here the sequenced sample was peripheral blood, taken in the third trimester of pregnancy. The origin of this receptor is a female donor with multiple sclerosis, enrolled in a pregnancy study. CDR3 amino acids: CASGFGTVSGNTIYF. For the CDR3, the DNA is TGTGCTAGTGGTTTCGGGACAGTCTCTGGAAACACCATATATTTT. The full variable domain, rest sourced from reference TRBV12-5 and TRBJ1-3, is DARVTQTPRHKVTEMGQEVTMRCQPILGHNTVFWYRQTMMQGLELLAYFRNRAPLDDSGMPKDRFSAEMPDATLATLKIQPSEPRDSAVYFCASGFGTVSGNTIYFGEGSWLTVV.